The 10 T cell receptor beta chains below all came from one sample that was sequenced in a study of CD8 T cells in Susac syndrome. RNA was extracted with the RNeasy kit, and a quantity of 0.5 to 1 ug was reverse transcribed using random hexamers. TCRdb independently ran MiXCR on the immunoSEQ multiplex PCR reads; one entry per CDR3 protein. Among roughly 250,000 distinct CDR3 sequences listed, about 96% were seen once. Sequenced material: CD4+ T cells from PBMCs. The source of these receptors is a human donor with Susac syndrome.

The V and J genes are TRBV28 and TRBJ2-1; D possibly uses TRBD1 or TRBD2 (5 bases each). Per the germline V gene, CDR1 is MDHEN and CDR2 is SYDVKM. The CDR3 is 16 residues long. Trimming stripped 6 bases from V and 1 base from J, with 16 bases between. CDR3 in DNA: TGTGCCAGCAGACCCAAGGGACGGGCGTCCTACAATGAGCAGTTCTTC. Protein product: CASRPKGRASYNEQFF.

Here the CDR3 DNA reads TGCAGCGTCGCGTTCGGGTCCGAGCAGTACTTC. Translating gives CSVAFGSEQYF. V gene TRBV29-1 combines with J gene TRBJ2-7, with D uncertain. V was trimmed by 6 bases and J by 6 bases, leaving 12 bases between them. The CDR3 is made up of 11 amino acids. Germline CDR1 SQVTM, CDR2 ANQGSEA.

This chain links TRBV5-1 with TRBJ1-5; TRBD1 agrees at 12 bases. Trimming cost V 4 bases and J 7 bases; bases outside gene matches: 6. Germline loops: CDR1 SGHRS, CDR2 YFSETQ. This CDR3 has 15 residues. This chain's CDR3 is CASSGTGGLGQPQHF. CDR3 DNA sequence: TGCGCCAGCAGCGGGACAGGGGGCCTAGGGCAGCCCCAGCATTTT.

The chain is built from TRBV30 and TRBJ1-2; possible D gene TRBD1, 5 bases. V lost 3 bases, J lost 1 base, and 6 bases lay in between. CDR1 and CDR2 (germline): GTSNPN, SVGIG (reference sequence). CDR3 length: 12 amino acids. The CDR3 coding sequence is TGTGCCTGGAGCAGGGATAACTATGGCTACACCTTC. This encodes CAWSRDNYGYTF. Full variable domain (missing parts from reference TRBV30 and TRBJ1-2): SQTIHQWPATLVQPVGSPLSLECTVEGTSNPNLYWYRQAAGRGLQLLFYSVGIGQISSEVPQNLSASRPQDRQFILSSKKLLLSDSGFYLCAWSRDNYGYTFGSGTRLTVV.

This clonotype was seen only once. The chain has TRBV9 and TRBJ2-3; D may be TRBD2 (5 bases). Germline V gene data show CDR1 as SGDLS and CDR2 as YYNGEE. V shed 4 bases and J shed 1 base, with 16 bases lying between them. The CDR3 is made up of 16 amino acids. CDR3: CASSSRGLDGTDTQYF. The CDR3 nucleotides are TGTGCCAGCAGCTCCCGCGGGTTAGACGGCACAGATACGCAGTATTTT. Based on the CDR3 plus reference TRBV9 and TRBJ2-3, the full variable domain is DSGVTQTPKHLITATGQRVTLRCSPRSGDLSVYWYQQSLDQGLQFLIQYYNGEERAKGNILERFSAQQFPDLHSELNLSSLELGDSALYFCASSSRGLDGTDTQYFGPGTRLTVL.

This clonotype was detected once. CDR3 amino acids: CASSLLGYSNTEAFF. The CDR3 region has the DNA TGTGCCAGCAGCCTCCTCGGGTACAGCAACACTGAAGCTTTCTTT. V usage is TRBV9 and J usage is TRBJ1-1; D gene uncertain. The CDR3 contains 15 residues. Germline V gene sequence: CDR1 SGDLS, CDR2 YYNGEE. Trimming cost V 4 bases and J 2 bases, with 15 bases left between them.

The V and J genes are TRBV9 and TRBJ2-2; D is undetermined. CDR1 is SGDLS, CDR2 YYNGEE, per germline. The germline V and J ends were trimmed by 2 bases and 5 bases, with 4 bases remaining between them. The CDR3 is 12 amino acids. CDR3 protein: CASSVQTGELFF. CDR3 sequence (DNA): TGTGCCAGCAGCGTCCAGACCGGGGAGCTGTTTTTT.

The chain uses TRBV5-1 and TRBJ2-3, with 7 nucleotides matching TRBD1. V gave up 4 bases and J gave up 4 bases; unmatched junction bases: 3. There are 13 residues in the CDR3. CDR1 is SGHRS and CDR2 is YFSETQ in the germline V gene. In nucleotides, the CDR3 is TGCGCCAGCAGCCCAACAGGGGCAGATACGCAGTATTTT. Translating it yields CASSPTGADTQYF.

The chain joins TRBV20-1 to TRBJ2-7, with D perhaps TRBD2 (6 bases). In germline, CDR1 is DFQATT, CDR2 SNEGSKA (reference sequence). Between the trimmed V and J ends, which lost 6 bases and 7 bases, there was a span of 22 bases. The CDR3 consists of 14 residues. The CDR3 bases are TGCAGTGCCACCGAACTAGCAGACGACTCGGAGCAGTACTTC. Protein: CSATELADDSEQYF.

The V gene is TRBV7-6, the J gene TRBJ2-1; 12 bases map to TRBD2. Looked up from germline, CDR1 is SGHVS and CDR2 is FNYEAQ. V lost 6 bases to trimming and J lost 8 bases; unmatched junction nucleotides: 5. This CDR3 contains 14 residues. CDR3: CASRLAGGSDEQFF. The CDR3 bases are TGTGCCAGCAGACTAGCGGGAGGTAGCGATGAGCAGTTCTTC.